This paragraph reports one T cell receptor (beta chain). At one end, the junction sequence differs from germline, possibly due to a read error. The germline CDR1 and CDR2 sequences are LGHNT and FRNRAP. The CDR3 totals 17 residues. The input was about 500 ng total RNA; TCR beta cDNA was made from it with a constant-region primer. Sequencing libraries for TCR beta derived from three nested multiplex PCR rounds that used slightly modified ARM-PCR. The study ran its first two PCR rounds for 9 to 10 cycles each, using TRBV1-TRBV30 forward primers and a C-beta reverse primer. TCRdb passed the multiplex PCR reads through MiXCR, listing each CDR3 protein once. In the table there are approximately 74,000 distinct CDR3 sequences, 65% to 75% of which are singletons. This entry belongs to a study of tumor-infiltrating lymphocytes in primary liver carcinoma. Both RNA and DNA were isolated together from about 19-30 mg of bulk tissue that had not been sorted. Resecting the tumor surgically was how the patients' primary liver carcinoma was treated.

Specimen: liver tumor tissue from sampling region 4. As to subset: tumor region T4, right-lateral pole. The chain carries TRBV12-5 and TRBJ2-4; D might be TRBD1 or TRBD2, each matching 6 bases. This TCR was recovered from a woman aged 55-75 years with primary liver carcinoma and hepatitis B virus infection. In DNA, the CDR3 is TGTGCTAGTGGCTTGGTACTGGGGGGCTCGGACAAAAACATTCAATACTTC. It specifies CASGLVLGGSDKNIQYF.